The 21 T cell receptor beta chains given below trace back to one sample, sequenced in a study of blood T cell repertoires in COVID-19. Profiled with immunoSEQ multiplex PCR; TCRdb holds only in-frame clones, not every one. The sample has 25,000 to 30,000 clones; approximately 84% are singletons. The sequenced sample consisted of peripheral blood. The source is an elderly woman with acute or convalescent COVID-19.

This clone has a single count. CDR3 residues: CATSDQTGTEAFF. In DNA form, the CDR3 reads TGTGCCACCAGTGATCAGACGGGCACTGAAGCTTTCTTT. The chain recombines TRBV24-1 with TRBJ1-1, with D unclear. V lost 3 bases and J lost 4, with 8 bases in between. The CDR3 contains 13 residues. CDR1 is KGHDR and CDR2 is SFDVKD in the germline V gene.

The chain joins TRBV27 to TRBJ2-2; 13 nucleotides match TRBD2. V trimming: 2 bases; J trimming: 7 bases; junction bases outside the gene matches: 7. This CDR3 region has 17 residues. Germline V lookup: CDR1 MNHEY, CDR2 SMNVEV (reference sequence). The CDR3 spells CASSLGLAGVRNGELFF. Written as DNA, the CDR3 is TGTGCCAGCAGTTTAGGACTAGCGGGAGTGAGAAACGGGGAGCTGTTTTTT.

The rearrangement joins TRBV4-3 to TRBJ1-3; D call uncertain. Germline CDR1 is LGHNA and CDR2 is YSLEER. Between the trimmed V and J ends, which lost 1 base and 2 bases, there was a span of 6 bases. This CDR3 is built from 14 residues. The CDR3 loop reads CASSQALPGNTIYF. Here the CDR3 DNA reads TGCGCCAGCAGCCAAGCTCTACCTGGAAACACCATATATTTT.

The CDR3 sequence is CASSYYTDTEAFF. The DNA for the CDR3 is TGTGCCAGCAGTTACTATACGGACACTGAAGCTTTCTTT. The chain couples TRBV6-5 to TRBJ1-1; no reliable D call. The CDR3 is 13 residues long. V was clipped by 1 base and J by 3 bases, with 6 bases between them. Germline lookup yields CDR1 MNHEY and CDR2 SVGAGI.

The gene calls are TRBV9 and TRBJ1-4; 7 nucleotides line up with TRBD1. The CDR3 contains 16 residues. The V gene end was trimmed by 4 bases and the J gene end by 5 bases; junction bases not matched to a gene: 11. Germline values: CDR1 SGDLS, CDR2 YYNGEE. The CDR3 sequence: CASSFRPTGQNEKLFF. The DNA for the CDR3 is TGTGCCAGCAGCTTCCGCCCGACAGGGCAAAATGAAAAACTGTTTTTT.

The chain has TRBV10-3 and TRBJ1-1, with a tentative D call TRBD1 (6 bases). V gave up 2 bases and J gave up 0 bases, with 7 bases separating them. Germline V gene sequence: CDR1 ENHRY, CDR2 SYGVKD. This CDR3 is 14 amino acids long. CDR3 nucleotide sequence: TGTGCCATCAGTGAGACAGGGATGAACACTGAAGCTTTCTTT. It translates to CAISETGMNTEAFF.

The chain links TRBV30 to TRBJ1-2, with D possibly being TRBD1 (6 bases). Germline V gene data show CDR1 as GTSNPN and CDR2 as SVGIG (reference sequence). This CDR3 region has 13 residues. Trimming cost V 0 bases and J 7 bases, with 12 bases left between them. The CDR3 here is CAWSVGGVGGYTF. As DNA, the CDR3 is TGTGCCTGGAGTGTAGGGGGGGTAGGTGGCTACACCTTC.

The count of this clone is one. This chain links TRBV15 with TRBJ2-6; maybe TRBD2 (5 bases). Germline V CDR1 and CDR2: LNHNV, YYDKDF (reference sequence). CDR3 length equals 17 residues. V gave up 1 base and J gave up 4 bases, with 14 bases separating them. The CDR3 DNA reads TGTGCCACCAGCAGAGGGGGAGCTAAGACCGGGGCCAACGTCCTGACTTTC. Encoded protein: CATSRGGAKTGANVLTF.

V and J are TRBV7-8 and TRBJ1-4, with 8 bases identical to TRBD1. V lost 5 bases, J lost 4 bases, and 9 bases stayed unmatched. CDR1 is SGHVS, CDR2 FQNEAQ, per germline. The CDR3 contains 16 residues. DNA for the CDR3: TGTGCCAGCAGCCCGATCCAGGGGGCCGTTAATGAAAAACTGTTTTTT. Protein: CASSPIQGAVNEKLFF.

The chain links TRBV6-5 to TRBJ1-2, with D possibly matching TRBD1 (5 bases). The CDR3 consists of 14 residues. The V gene's germline CDR1 is MNHEY and CDR2 SVGAGI. Trimming took off 4 bases at V and 3 bases at J, with 12 bases between the two ends. The CDR3 DNA sequence: TGTGCCAGCAGTTCCGGGGGGGTAGACTATGGCTACACCTTC. This sequence encodes CASSSGGVDYGYTF.

This rearrangement joins TRBV6-5 to TRBJ2-5, with D possibly matching TRBD1 (7 bases). V dropped 5 bases and J dropped 3 bases, with 16 bases sitting between them. The CDR3 covers 15 residues. Germline V gene data show CDR1 as MNHEY and CDR2 as SVGAGI. CDR3 in DNA: TGTGCCAGCAGTCCGCCTGGAGGGGGCGAAGAGACCCAGTACTTC. Amino acids: CASSPPGGGEETQYF.

The chain has TRBV18 and TRBJ2-7; 11 bases map to TRBD1. The CDR3 runs to 20 residues. J lost 2 bases, V lost 4 bases, and 19 bases had no gene match. Germline V gene sequence: CDR1 KGHSH, CDR2 LQKENI. The CDR3 DNA sequence: TGTGCCAGCTCACTACTTGGACAGGGGGCATCAGGCGGGTCTACCTACGAGCAGTACTTC. Protein: CASSLLGQGASGGSTYEQYF.

The chain combines TRBV5-1 with TRBJ1-2; D is unresolved. CDR1 is SGHRS, CDR2 YFSETQ, per germline. This CDR3 comprises 14 residues. Trimming pared 1 base from V and 3 bases from J, leaving 10 bases between. The CDR3: CASSLNGDDYGYTF. The CDR3, as DNA: TGCGCCAGCAGCTTGAACGGTGATGACTATGGCTACACCTTC.

J is TRBJ2-1 and V is TRBV3-1 (or the pseudogene TRBV3-2), with D perhaps TRBD1 (6 bases). Trimming took 7 bases from V and 6 from J, leaving 16 bases between them. The CDR3 has 14 amino acids. Germline V gene sequence: CDR1 LGHDT, CDR2 YNNKEL (reference sequence). CDR3 loop: CASTGPRGSNEQFF. Here the CDR3 DNA reads TGTGCCAGCACCGGGCCCAGGGGAAGCAATGAGCAGTTCTTC.

The chain carries TRBV6-2 or TRBV6-3 and TRBJ2-1; 11 bases fit TRBD2. This CDR3 is 17 amino acids long. Trimming took 2 bases from V and 8 from J; bases not matched to a gene: 11. The V gene's germline CDR1 is MNHEY and CDR2 SVGEGT. The CDR3 DNA sequence: TGTGCCAGCAGTTACGCGGGATTAGCGGGAGGGCCCGATGAGCAGTTCTTC. Translated, it gives CASSYAGLAGGPDEQFF.

This rearrangement joins TRBV20-1 to TRBJ2-7, with D perhaps TRBD2 (7 bases). The germline V gene encodes CDR1 DFQATT and CDR2 SNEGSKA (reference sequence). This CDR3 region has 15 residues. V lost 3 bases, J lost 2 bases, and 17 bases lay in between. CDR3 loop: CSASARGGGTYEQYF. The CDR3 nucleotides are TGCAGTGCTAGTGCACGCGGGGGCGGCACCTACGAGCAGTACTTC.

The chain is built from TRBV30 and TRBJ2-7; 8 positions agree with TRBD1. From germline, CDR1 is GTSNPN and CDR2 SVGIG (reference sequence). The CDR3 sequence is 14 residues long. The V and J ends lost 1 base and 0 bases, in that order; junction bases with no gene match: 2. CDR3 sequence reads: CAWSDRGSSYEQYF. DNA for the CDR3: TGTGCCTGGAGTGACAGGGGGAGCTCCTACGAGCAGTACTTC.

V usage is TRBV5-1 and J usage is TRBJ1-2; TRBD1 might be the D (6 bases). Germline V CDR1 and CDR2: SGHRS, YFSETQ. The germline V and J ends were trimmed by 5 bases and 8 bases, with 16 bases remaining between them. The CDR3 is 13 amino acids. CDR3 residues: CASRSQGLEGYTF. The DNA for the CDR3 is TGCGCCAGCAGGTCCCAGGGGCTGGAAGGCTACACCTTC. Based on the CDR3 plus reference TRBV5-1 and TRBJ1-2, the full variable domain is KAGVTQTPRYLIKTRGQQVTLSCSPISGHRSVSWYQQTPGQGLQFLFEYFSETQRNKGNFPGRFSGRQFSNSRSEMNVSTLELGDSALYLCASRSQGLEGYTFGSGTRLTVV.

The rearrangement joins TRBV19 to TRBJ1-3, with D possibly matching TRBD1 (5 bases). The CDR3 runs to 15 residues. CDR1 and CDR2 from the germline V gene are LNHDA and SQIVND (reference sequence). V gave up 6 bases and J gave up 0 bases, with 12 bases separating them. CDR3 nucleotides: TGTGCCAGTAGCATGGACACCTTCTCTGGAAACACCATATATTTT. Translating it yields CASSMDTFSGNTIYF.

The chain links TRBV5-1 to TRBJ2-5; the match to TRBD1 covers 10 bases. The trim removed 3 bases at V and 6 bases at J, leaving 8 bases unmatched. Germline CDR1 reads SGHRS; CDR2 reads YFSETQ. The CDR3 has 15 residues. The CDR3 loop reads CASSYGDRGIKTQYF. The CDR3 nucleotides are TGCGCCAGCAGCTATGGGGACAGGGGTATAAAGACCCAGTACTTC.

The chain uses TRBV3-1 (or the pseudogene TRBV3-2) and TRBJ1-6, with D uncertain. V lost 4 bases and J 8 bases, leaving 9 bases between the germline ends. The CDR3 totals 13 residues. In germline, CDR1 is LGHDT, CDR2 YNNKEL (reference sequence). CDR3 region: CASSPRHYSPLHF. CDR3 nucleotides: TGTGCCAGCAGCCCTCGACATTATTCACCCCTCCACTTT.